The 20 T cell receptor beta chains below all came from one sample that was sequenced in a study of blood T cell repertoires in COVID-19. Assay: immunoSEQ multiplex PCR; the TCRdb copy retains only in-frame clones and omits some. The sample carries approximately 150,000 clones, about four fifths recorded once. Sequenced material: peripheral blood. Receptors originate from a woman aged 80 or over with COVID-19, enrolled during active disease.

This clone has just a few counts. This chain connects TRBV7-2 to TRBJ1-4; D is uncertain. The CDR3 length is 13 residues. V lost 2 bases and J lost 8, with 9 bases in between. The V gene's germline CDR1 is SGHTA and CDR2 FQGNSA. The CDR3 is CASSLKRGEKLFF. The CDR3 bases are TGTGCCAGCAGCTTAAAAAGAGGAGAAAAACTGTTTTTT.

The chain is built from TRBV6-5 and TRBJ2-7; D call uncertain. Trimming removed 7 bases from V and 0 bases from J, with 16 bases in between. Germline CDR1 MNHEY, CDR2 SVGAGI. The CDR3 consists of 15 residues. The CDR3 DNA is TGTGCCAGCACGTACACCCCGCACTACTCCTACGAGCAGTACTTC. Its protein is CASTYTPHYSYEQYF.

The chain combines TRBV7-3 with TRBJ1-1; 9 bases line up with TRBD1. Germline lookup yields CDR1 SGHTA and CDR2 FQGTGA. The CDR3 is 16 amino acids. J was trimmed by 8 bases and V by 0 bases; bases with no gene match: 10. CDR3 bases: TGTGCCAGCAGCTTAACGGCCGGGACAGGGACACGGGAAGCTTTCTTT. The encoded protein is CASSLTAGTGTREAFF.

The chain joins TRBV4-2 to TRBJ2-3; D is undetermined. Germline V gene sequence: CDR1 LGHNA, CDR2 YNFKEQ. The CDR3 runs to 15 residues. Between the trimmed V and J ends, which lost 1 base and 0 bases, there was a span of 8 bases. The CDR3 protein is CASSQGAASTDTQYF. CDR3 DNA sequence: TGTGCCAGCAGCCAAGGGGCAGCTAGCACAGATACGCAGTATTTT.

The chain couples TRBV19 to TRBJ2-5; a possible D gene is TRBD2 (5 bases). Trimming took off 3 bases at V and 0 bases at J, with 5 bases between the two ends. The germline CDR1 and CDR2 sequences are LNHDA and SQIVND (reference sequence). The length of the CDR3 is 13 residues. The DNA of the CDR3 is TGTGCCAGTAGTATCGGGAACCAAGAGACCCAGTACTTC. Translated: CASSIGNQETQYF.

This chain uses TRBV21-1 with TRBJ2-7; TRBD2, the D gene given by the table, was not confirmed from the DNA. TRBV21-1 is listed as a pseudogene. This CDR3 has 19 amino acids. The CDR3 DNA is TGTGCCAGCAGCAAAGCTCGCCAAACGGACGGGGGGAAAATCTACGAGCAGTACTTC. The encoded protein is CASSKARQTDGGKIYEQYF.

The gene calls are TRBV2 and TRBJ1-5; 7 nucleotides match TRBD1. CDR3 length equals 13 residues. The germline V gene has CDR1 SNHLY and CDR2 FYNNEI. The V gene end was trimmed by 7 bases and the J gene end by 5 bases; junction bases not matched to a gene: 5. The CDR3 is CASNRGVDQPQHF. The CDR3 DNA reads TGTGCCAGCAACAGGGGAGTAGATCAGCCCCAGCATTTT.

The V gene is TRBV10-3, the J gene TRBJ2-6, with 8 bases identical to TRBD1. CDR3 size: 17 residues. Per germline, CDR1 ENHRY and CDR2 SYGVKD. The V segment lost 2 bases and the J segment 0 bases; nucleotides outside the gene matches: 3. CDR3 region: CAISELGQDSGANVLTF. The CDR3 bases are TGTGCCATCAGTGAGCTGGGACAGGACTCTGGGGCCAACGTCCTGACTTTC.

Regarding this clone: At one end, the junction sequence differs from germline, possibly due to a read error. The chain uses TRBV12-3 or TRBV12-4 and TRBJ2-3; 10 bases fit TRBD2. The CDR3 is 12 residues long. CDR3 in DNA: TGTGCCAGCAGTCTAGCGGGAGTTAACCAGTATTTT. Its translation: CASSLAGVNQYF.

The rearrangement joins TRBV6-2 or TRBV6-3 to TRBJ1-6; possible D gene TRBD1, 5 bases. CDR3 length: 14 amino acids. Per germline, CDR1 MNHEY and CDR2 SVGEGT. The germline V and J ends were trimmed by 4 bases and 6 bases, with 10 bases remaining between them. The CDR3 spells CASSSHGGNSPLHF. The CDR3 region has the DNA TGTGCCAGCAGTTCCCACGGGGGTAATTCACCCCTCCACTTT.

The CDR3 nucleotides are TGTGCCAGCAGCGTCCCCCCGCACCGGGGAACAGATACGCAGTATTTT. Its protein product is CASSVPPHRGTDTQYF. The gene calls are TRBV9 and TRBJ2-3; a weak D match, TRBD2 (5 bases). CDR3 length equals 16 residues. Germline V lookup: CDR1 SGDLS, CDR2 YYNGEE. V was shortened by 2 bases and J by 3 bases, with 16 bases between the two germline ends.

This clone appeared once. The DNA of the CDR3 is TGTGCCAGCAGTTTTGTGGGACTAGGGTTAAGCTCCTACAATGAGCAGTTCTTC. It yields the protein CASSFVGLGLSSYNEQFF. The genes are TRBV27 and TRBJ2-1, with 8 bases lining up with TRBD2. Germline assignment: CDR1 MNHEY and CDR2 SMNVEV (reference sequence). V dropped 3 bases and J dropped 0; count of bases not matched to a gene: 10. This CDR3 is 18 amino acids long.

V gene TRBV7-2 combines with J gene TRBJ2-5; 10 nucleotides match TRBD2. After removal of 4 bases from V and 4 bases from J, the junction contained 9 bases not matched to a gene. The germline gives CDR1 SGHTA, CDR2 FQGNSA. The CDR3 is made up of 16 amino acids. CDR3 amino acids: CASSSRTSGTGETQYF. CDR3 coding DNA: TGTGCCAGCAGCTCCAGGACTAGCGGAACCGGAGAGACCCAGTACTTC.

The chain carries TRBV5-1 and TRBJ2-6, with 9 bases fitting TRBD1. The CDR3 length is 16 residues. Germline lookup yields CDR1 SGHRS and CDR2 YFSETQ. The ends lost 4 bases at V and 0 bases at J; junction bases unmatched: 2. The CDR3 protein is CASSRTGASGANVLTF. CDR3 nucleotides: TGCGCCAGCAGCCGGACAGGGGCCTCTGGGGCCAACGTCCTGACTTTC.

The chain carries TRBV6-2 or TRBV6-3 and TRBJ2-5, with 12 nucleotides matching TRBD2. Per germline, CDR1 MNHEY and CDR2 SVGEGT. Trimming removed 6 bases from V and 4 bases from J; junction bases left unmatched: 6. This CDR3 is built from 15 residues. The CDR3 DNA sequence: TGTGCCAGCAGCGGGGGACTAGCGGGTGTAGAGACCCAGTACTTC. It encodes CASSGGLAGVETQYF.

This clone occurred a few times. This chain joins TRBV5-1 and TRBJ1-1; perhaps TRBD1 as D (5 bases). V lost 4 bases and J 4 bases, leaving 17 bases between the germline ends. Germline V lookup: CDR1 SGHRS, CDR2 YFSETQ. This CDR3 is built from 15 residues. The CDR3 DNA is TGCGCCAGCAGCCCTCCGGGAGGGGCGTGCACTGAAGCTTTCTTT. The encoded protein is CASSPPGGACTEAFF. Full variable domain (outside the CDR3, taken from reference TRBV5-1 and TRBJ1-1): KAGVTQTPRYLIKTRGQQVTLSCSPISGHRSVSWYQQTPGQGLQFLFEYFSETQRNKGNFPGRFSGRQFSNSRSEMNVSTLELGDSALYLCASSPPGGACTEAFFGQGTRLTVV.

The chain links TRBV5-1 to TRBJ2-7; 15 bases are a match to TRBD2. With 4 bases clipped from V and 0 bases from J, the junction kept 5 bases outside the gene matches. This CDR3 comprises 17 residues. Germline assignment: CDR1 SGHRS and CDR2 YFSETQ. CDR3 residues: CASSQGLAGGSSYEQYF. DNA for the CDR3: TGCGCCAGCAGCCAGGGACTAGCGGGAGGAAGCTCCTACGAGCAGTACTTC.

The chain links TRBV9 to TRBJ2-1; 16 bases line up with TRBD2. Germline CDR1 SGDLS, CDR2 YYNGEE. The CDR3 length is 20 residues. V shed 4 bases, J shed 4 bases, and the junction held 14 bases outside the gene matches. The CDR3 bases are TGTGCCAGCAGCTCCCCCCGGACCGGGACTAGCGGGAGGGGGTACAATGAGCAGTTCTTC. It yields the protein CASSSPRTGTSGRGYNEQFF.

V is TRBV5-1 and J is TRBJ1-2; 12 positions agree with TRBD1. Trimming took 4 bases from V and 7 from J; bases not matched to a gene: 11. The germline V gene encodes CDR1 SGHRS and CDR2 YFSETQ. This CDR3 has 16 residues. This CDR3 reads CASSVAPGQGARGYTF. The CDR3 coding sequence is TGCGCCAGCAGCGTCGCGCCGGGACAGGGGGCGCGTGGCTACACCTTC. Filled out from reference TRBV5-1 and TRBJ1-2, the complete variable domain reads KAGVTQTPRYLIKTRGQQVTLSCSPISGHRSVSWYQQTPGQGLQFLFEYFSETQRNKGNFPGRFSGRQFSNSRSEMNVSTLELGDSALYLCASSVAPGQGARGYTFGSGTRLTVV.

This rearrangement joins TRBV11-3 to TRBJ2-2; TRBD1 matches 11 bases. V gave up 0 bases and J gave up 4 bases; unmatched junction bases: 7. Germline lookup yields CDR1 SGHNT and CDR2 YENEEA. There are 18 residues in the CDR3. CDR3: CASSLEDRGRWFTGELFF. For the CDR3, the DNA is TGTGCCAGCAGCTTAGAGGACAGGGGGCGCTGGTTCACCGGGGAGCTGTTTTTT. The whole variable domain, remainder taken from reference TRBV11-3 and TRBJ2-2, is EAGVVQSPRYKIIEKKQPVAFWCNPISGHNTLYWYLQNLGQGPELLIRYENEEAVDDSQLPKDRFSAERLKGVDSTLKIQPAELGDSAVYLCASSLEDRGRWFTGELFFGEGSRLTVL.